The TCR beta chain described here comes from a study of cytomegalovirus exposure and HLA in healthy donors. Study-wide findings and caveats: According to a later analysis, most TCR beta chains associated with CMV appeared HLA-restricted. Prior analysis indicated that the majority of TCR beta V segments exhibited productivity approximately 87% or approximately 30% of the time. Reports indicated that the classifier achieved high specificity and sensitivity in diagnosing cytomegalovirus status. The study had only CMV serostatus as immune exposure information.

Germline values: CDR1 MNHEY, CDR2 SMNVEV (reference sequence). V lost 3 bases, J lost 4 bases, and 9 bases lay in between. The CDR3 has 13 amino acids. Note on this clone: Its antigen remains unknown. The same CDR3 is also encoded by other DNA sequences in this sample.

It was with 60 Vbeta and 13 Jbeta primers that the PCR ran. This table comes from immunoSEQ multiplex PCR, and its TCRdb copy is limited to in-frame clones, with some not included. There are around 230,000 clones in the sample; 82% occur only once, and 5.5% to 7.5% lies in the top ten. This clonotype was sampled from a middle-aged man in good health and CMV-seropositive. The sequenced material came from PBMCs. The chain employs TRBV27 and TRBJ2-5; possible D gene TRBD2, 6 bases. For the CDR3, the DNA is TGTGCCAGCAGTTTTAGGGGAGGAGAGACCCAGTACTTC. It is translated as CASSFRGGETQYF.